This T cell receptor beta chain was recovered during a study of CD8 T cells in Susac syndrome. Looked up from germline, CDR1 is ENHRY and CDR2 is SYGVKD. The CDR3 loop spans 18 amino acids. Between the trimmed V and J ends, which lost 2 bases and 0 bases, there was a span of 16 bases. Random hexamers primed reverse transcription of about 0.45 to 1 ug RNA. The CDR3 of TCR beta was amplified by immunoSEQ multiplex PCR across 54 Vbeta and 13 Jbeta. TCRdb independently ran MiXCR on the immunoSEQ multiplex PCR reads; one entry per CDR3 protein. This table has around 170,000 distinct CDR3 sequences, just over 90% appearing once. Sequencing of TCR beta was carried out in blood CD8+ and CD4+ T cells. Controls were healthy donors chosen to match patients in age and sex. Negative magnetic isolation gave CD8+ and CD4+ cells; FACS enriched CD8+ TEMRA.

What was sequenced was CD4+ T cells from PBMCs. J is TRBJ2-2 and V is TRBV10-3, with D perhaps TRBD1 or TRBD2 (7 bases each). This receptor was identified in a human donor in good health. CDR3 region: CAISENMGGGTNTGELFF. The CDR3 DNA reads TGTGCCATCAGTGAGAACATGGGAGGGGGCACGAACACCGGGGAGCTGTTTTTT.